One TCR beta chain is described in this entry. The data are from a study of blood T cell repertoires in COVID-19. Study overall: Italy, Spain and the United States were the sources of the convalescent and acute COVID-19 samples. PBMCs, B-cell-depleted T cells, or T cells provided the cDNA or gDNA that made up the material.

As originally analysed: The authors estimated nucleated cell counts from reference gene primer amplification. Some clones are missing from TCRdb's copy, which holds only in-frame ones; the method was immunoSEQ multiplex PCR. V and J calls and clone size are copied from that table; D and trimming were computed from the DNA. The data contain 500,000 or so clones, roughly nine tenths of them singletons. Germline CDR1 is LNHDA and CDR2 is SQIVND (reference sequence). V was shortened by 6 bases and J by 4 bases, with 15 bases between the two germline ends. The CDR3 is made up of 15 amino acids. Cohort placement rested on clinical history that participants reported themselves.

The rearrangement links TRBV19 to TRBJ1-4; D remains ambiguous. Sample: PBMCs or T cells enriched from blood (not recorded which). The source of this sequence is a woman younger than 30 who had recovered from COVID-19. CDR3 protein: CASRAGGAVNEKLFF. CDR3 sequence (DNA): TGTGCCAGTAGGGCAGGAGGTGCGGTTAATGAAAAACTGTTTTTT.